The clone carrying this T cell receptor beta chain is a singleton in its sample. The antigen is undetermined. This sample includes further DNA sequences coding for the same CDR3. The data belong to a study of shared clonotypes between healthy human individuals. Findings and caveats of the study: Represented diversity, genetic and exposure-history alike, was limited by few donors.

The protocol was immunoSEQ multiplex PCR, while the TCRdb copy is restricted to in-frame clones and leaves out a portion. Counted here are 2 million to 2.5 million clones, approximately 94% occurring once; the ten biggest clones make up roughly 1.1%. This CDR3 region has 10 residues. Germline values: CDR1 SNHLY, CDR2 FYNNEI. Trimming removed 8 bases from V and 7 bases from J, with 6 bases in between. In the naive CD8 group, cells lacked CD45RO and were positively selected for CCR7, so terminally differentiated effector memory CD45RA+ cells were left out. This TCR came from a man between 18 and 29 years old in good health. The chain carries TRBV2 and TRBJ2-1; D is uncertain. Sequenced input: naive CD8+ T cells sorted from blood. CDR3 residues: CASGSNEQFF. The CDR3 nucleotides are TGTGCCAGCGGCTCAAATGAGCAGTTCTTC.